This TCR beta chain emerged from a study of cytomegalovirus exposure and HLA in healthy donors (dated by TCRdb to the late 2010s). Study-wide context: In an earlier analysis of 450 to 750 of the donors, around 290 Gb of sequence data and 120 million or so unique TCR beta sequences from 180 million or so T cells were reported. About 300 gigabases of sequencing data and tens of millions of unique TCR sequences were included in an early release covering roughly 600 HLA-typed donors. Among the approximately 430 genotyped donors, around 81% belonged to the genetic ancestry cluster associated with self-reported Caucasian donors. The study aimed to test whether cataloging public T cell receptors could reveal signatures of past pathogen exposure. The study used immunosequencing to profile the T cell repertoires of 666 subjects and linked those repertoires to cytomegalovirus serostatus. In addition to the first cohort of approximately 670 subjects, a separate validation cohort of 100 to 150 different subjects was used. High-throughput TCR immunosequencing, statistical association of individual TCRs with disease status, and machine learning were combined to predict cytomegalovirus infection status. To study patterns of TCR occurrence, a later analysis re-analyzed previously published TCR beta repertoires from 666 donors and added high-resolution HLA genotyping. The later analysis used no new phenotypic data to find candidate immune exposures, relying instead on TCR beta sequences and their occurrence across donors. An earlier analysis of several hundred of the donors used high-throughput TCR beta sequencing to judge whether each TCR beta V gene segment behaved as functional or pseudogenic. Donor age, sex, ethnicity and CMV serostatus were compiled alongside the repertoire data. A later genetic analysis used genome-wide SNP genotypes for about 65% of the roughly 670 donors, treating that subset as a discovery cohort. All discovery cohort repertoires had been generated on a single sequencing platform. HLA typing included class I and class II loci at four-digit resolution. The number of donors typed differed by locus, with roughly 620-630 for A, B, C, DRB1 and DQB1, roughly 520 for DQA1, nearly 610 for DPA1, and 450 to 480 for DPB1. Because of strong linkage in the cohort, a handful of DR-DQ haplotypes were treated as single units for association and clustering. On average, 235,054 unique TCR beta nucleotide sequences were sequenced per donor among fewer than 500 genotyped donors of the cohort, with roughly 19% of those sequences being non-productive. Study-wide findings and limitations: Broadly in line with IMGT annotations, most TCR beta V segments showed up in productive rearrangements about 90% or about 30% of the time in an earlier analysis of approximately 640 of the donors. The presence/absence analyses assumed that sequencing depth was roughly uniform across donors, and that assumption may not be true. While some public TCRs were present in many individuals, most TCR sequences turned up only very rarely across donors. In a later analysis, 15,000 to 20,000 TCR beta sequences were associated with specific HLA alleles at a false discovery rate of 0.05. In a later analysis, HLA-associated TCR beta chains showed more clonal expansion and lower generation probabilities than non-associated chains that were equally common. HLA typing was unavailable for some donors at each locus, so association tests used only the typed subset. Linkage disequilibrium might explain the correlated functional status among segregating V segments, but an unknown experimental factor could not be excluded. The study gave a list of around 170 TCR beta chains associated with cytomegalovirus. In this cohort, only TCR beta chains were sequenced, and detectable features were limited by the absence of alpha or paired-chain data. The authors suggested that the approach could potentially be extended to other disease states and immunological phenotypes. A cluster of highly shared sequence variants was judged likely to represent a technical artifact of the sequencing pipeline. When HLA alleles, especially DR and DQ, strongly co-occurred, attributing TCR associations to individual alleles was difficult. In a later analysis, the rate of TCR association differed among HLA loci, with DRB1 alleles having the most associated TCRs and HLA-C alleles having the fewest. Several of the top co-occurrence clusters appeared to be linked to parvovirus B19, influenza, CMV and Epstein-Barr virus, according to a later analysis. Because counts were too low, seventeen rarely observed V segments, including chromosome 9 orphons, were excluded from the earlier analysis of some 590 of the donors. Compared with the approximately 670-donor mean, donors in an Asian-associated ancestry cluster had fewer N-insertions in productive TCRs, according to a later genetic analysis. A later analysis found that most CMV-associated TCR beta chains appeared HLA-restricted, with HLA associations seemingly driven largely by CMV exposure. In vitro tests confirmed that a few of the cytomegalovirus-associated TCR beta chains recognize cytomegalovirus antigens. In a later genetic analysis, a missense DCLRE1C variant was associated with V-gene and J-gene trimming of TCR beta chains, and the association was replicated in an independent cohort. A further reported finding was that TCR beta sequences accurately predicted the HLA-A and HLA-B alleles for most subjects in the first cohort. The classifier was reported to diagnose cytomegalovirus status with high specificity and sensitivity in both the original cohort and the validation cohort. CMV serostatus was the only immune exposure information available for the cohort.

The cohort comprised approximately 700 healthy bone marrow donors. Cohort members were all nominally healthy when sampled, although unrecorded immune exposures were likely present. The donor tested CMV seropositive, placing the donor among the 250 to 350 seropositive members of the cohort. A peripheral blood sample was provided by each donor, and peripheral blood mononuclear cells were used for TCR beta sequencing. Genomic DNA was extracted from the blood cell samples with the Qiagen DNeasy Blood Extraction Kit. Libraries came from the immunoSEQ multiplex PCR assay. For the multiplex PCR, a mixture combining 60 forward primers for TCR Vbeta segments and 13 reverse primers for TCR Jbeta segments was used. A multiplex PCR assay on genomic DNA amplified the CDR3 region of rearranged TCR beta genes. Amplified TCR beta libraries were sequenced as 87-base-pair reads on the Illumina HiSeq System. Per the authors' processing: A later analysis counted about 80 million unique TCR beta chains across the 550 to 750 repertoires, and 10 million to 12 million of these chains were shared by at least two donors. Raw reads were error-corrected and collapsed into unique sequences with a nearest-neighbor algorithm that merged closely related sequences to remove PCR and sequencing errors. V, D and J gene segments were assigned by aligning CDR3 sequences to IMGT reference sequences. For a sequence to be retained, a match of at least six nucleotides to both a V gene segment and a J gene segment was required. A rearrangement counted as productive if the CDR3 had no stop codons and remained in frame with V and J, and every other rearrangement counted as non-productive. Following IMGT convention, CDR3 was defined as the stretch from the second conserved V-encoded cysteine up to the conserved J-encoded phenylalanine. In an earlier analysis of around 540 of the donors, sequences lacking an unambiguous match to a single V gene segment were excluded. An earlier analysis of almost 600 of the donors classified V segments as functional when productive rearrangements were above 56.7% and as segregating when the standard deviation between donors was above 5%. A statistical classification framework was built to diagnose cytomegalovirus status from the catalog of TCR beta chain sequences. V and J gene assignment, in a later analysis, came from comparing TCR nucleotide sequences with IMGT/GENE-DB human TR gene sequences. The TCRdist pipeline was used in a later analysis to assign CDR3 sequences and most-parsimonious VDJ recombination scenarios. A later analysis defined each TCR beta chain by its CDR3 amino acid sequence plus V-gene family, and excluded reads lacking a unique V-gene family. To address suspected cross-contamination and a sequencing artifact, a later analysis removed some 620 highly shared, low-generation-probability nucleotide sequences. In a later analysis, a clonal expansion index was calculated for each public chain from normalized within-repertoire ranks of inferred template counts. Generation probabilities in a later analysis came from a VDJ recombination model fitted to out-of-frame rearrangements, and those results were checked against IGoR. Hypergeometric tests were used in a later analysis to score TCR-TCR, TCR-HLA and TCR-CMV co-occurrence, with a repertoire-size bias correction applied to the TCR pairs. False discovery rates were estimated in a later analysis by permuting HLA or CMV assignments 20 times. A later analysis grouped co-occurring TCRs with DBSCAN, adding TCRdist sequence similarity when clustering within HLA-allele-positive subsets. Co-occurrence clustering excluded repertoires with fewer than 30,000 or more than 120,000 public chains, plus five with anomalous nucleotide sharing. In its TCRdb copy, this immuneACCESS table keeps in-frame sequences only and misses some clones. Where compared with another copy, unresolved V genes explain less than half of these, and the others have no known cause. The DNA was the basis for D and trimming; V, J and clone size are from that table. The sample table records approximately 170,000 clones; about 63% of these occur just once. Around 3% of the sample comes from the top ten.

About this clone: Which antigen it targets is not known. The junction departs from germline at one end; a sequencing error may be responsible.

Specimen: PBMCs. The receptor was isolated from a woman aged 40-49 years in good health and CMV-seropositive.

The CDR3 amino acid sequence is: CASSPDRGNYQPQNF. The nucleotide sequence is TGTGCCAGCAGTCCGGACAGGGGAAATTATCAGCCCCAGAATTTT. In this chain, TRBV6-5 is recombined with TRBJ1-5; a stretch of 9 junction bases matches TRBD1. CDR1 and CDR2 (MNHEY, SVGAGI) derive from the germline V gene. CDR3 length: 15 amino acids, cysteine to phenylalanine. The kept DNA is CDR3 alone, 45 bases in frame from the first base.